This T cell receptor beta chain was recovered during a study of shared clonotypes between healthy human individuals. As for the study in general: Donors had three CD4 naive, three CD4 memory, two CD8 naive and one CD8 memory plate apiece.

Here immunoSEQ multiplex PCR was the method, and the copy in TCRdb shows in-frame clones only, minus some. The sample has 300,000 to 400,000 clones, more than 75% seen once. Losses at the gene ends were 1 base for V and 6 bases for J; bases not matched to a gene: 15. The CDR3 runs 18 residues. In germline, CDR1 is MGHRA, CDR2 YSYEKL. The chain carries TRBV4-1 and TRBJ1-1, with TRBD1 matching over 9 bases. This receptor was taken from a man in his late teens or twenties in good health. Material for sequencing was memory CD8+ T cells sorted from blood. Noted subset: CD45RO+ cells pooled with CCR7-negative TemRA cells. This CDR3 is CASSQVDRGYRVLAEAFF. The DNA for the CDR3 is TGCGCCAGCAGCCAAGTGGACAGGGGTTATAGGGTATTAGCTGAAGCTTTCTTT.